A selection of T cell receptor beta chains follows, all from one sample in a study of blood T cell repertoires in COVID-19. The data were produced by immunoSEQ multiplex PCR, yet TCRdb's version contains in-frame clones alone and is incomplete. The sample yields roughly 140,000 clones, 80% to 85% seen once. Sequencing was performed on peripheral blood. The receptors come from a human donor in a cohort sampled during active COVID-19. The CDR3 runs from the conserved cysteine through the conserved F or W. Fields, in order: clone size, J gene, CDR3 length, D gene, V gene, CDR3 DNA, CDR3 protein. The D gene is left open where the match is weak. The size of a clone is reported for some rows only, either as once, few or many, or as a class for expanded clones.

NA TRBJ1-3 17 TRBD1 TRBV7-3 TGTGCCAGCAGCCCCAATCCGGGACAGAGCTCTGGAAACACCATATATTTT CASSPNPGQSSGNTIYF
few TRBJ1-2 11 NA TRBV5-1 TGCGCCAGCAGAGGCGGGGATGGCTACACCTTC CASRGGDGYTF
NA TRBJ2-7 14 TRBD1 TRBV27 TGTGCCAGCAGTCGCCGGACAGGCACCTACGAGCAGTACTTC CASSRRTGTYEQYF
NA TRBJ2-7 11 NA TRBV29-1 TGCAGCGTTGAAGGCCAGGCCGAGCAGTACTTC CSVEGQAEQYF
NA TRBJ1-6 14 NA TRBV18 TGTGCCAGCTCACCAGCCGCGGGGGATTCACCCCTCCACTTT CASSPAAGDSPLHF
NA TRBJ2-7 13 TRBD1 TRBV24-1 TGTGCCACCAGTCGGACAGGGGGATACGAGCAGTACTTC CATSRTGGYEQYF
NA TRBJ2-1 16 NA TRBV11-2 TGTGCCAGCAGCCCAGGGGCTGGCCTCCTGCGGAATGAGCAGTTCTTC CASSPGAGLLRNEQFF
NA TRBJ1-5 14 TRBD1 TRBV19 TGTGCCAGTAGTATGGGGACAGTCAATCAGCCCCAGCATTTT CASSMGTVNQPQHF
NA TRBJ2-5 11 NA TRBV2 TGTGCCAGCATGCCCCGGGAGACCCAGTACTTC CASMPRETQYF
NA TRBJ2-1 16 NA TRBV14 TGTGCCAGCAGCCAAGATTTAAGACAGTGGGGAAATGAGCAGTTCTTC CASSQDLRQWGNEQFF
NA TRBJ1-1 16 TRBD1 TRBV7-9 TGTGCCAGCAGCCAGACACGAACGGGACAGGGGGCGAGAGCTTTCTTT CASSQTRTGQGARAFF
NA TRBJ1-2 15 NA TRBV7-6 TGTGCCAGCAGCCCCCGAGGGGGAACTGGCTATGGCTACACCTTC CASSPRGGTGYGYTF
NA TRBJ1-5 18 TRBD1 TRBV20-1 TGCAGTGCTAGTGCCGGACAGGGGACAGGGGGGGGCAATCAGCCCCAGCATTTT CSASAGQGTGGGNQPQHF
NA TRBJ1-6 13 NA TRBV6-6 TGTGCCAGCAGTGCTCAAGAGAATTCACCCCTCCACTTT CASSAQENSPLHF
NA TRBJ1-1 14 NA TRBV7-3 TGTGCCAGCAGCTTAAACGGGTTGGACACTGAAGCTTTCTTT CASSLNGLDTEAFF
NA TRBJ1-1 14 NA TRBV10-3 TGTGCCATCAGTGGGGCAGGGGTGGCCACTGAAGCTTTCTTT CAISGAGVATEAFF
NA TRBJ2-1 19 NA TRBV2 TGTGCCAGCAGTGTCCTATCCCCCATAGCGGTAAGCTCCTACAATGAGCAGTTCTTC CASSVLSPIAVSSYNEQFF
NA TRBJ1-2 15 TRBD1 TRBV11-3 TGTGCCAGCAGCCCAACGACAGGGGGTAACTATGGCTACACCTTC CASSPTTGGNYGYTF
NA TRBJ1-6 14 NA TRBV18 TGTGCCAGCTCACCCAGGCAGGAGGGCTCACCCCTCCACTTT CASSPRQEGSPLHF
NA TRBJ1-6 15 TRBD1 TRBV15 TGTGCCACCAGCAGAGTGGGACAGGGGAATTCACCCCTCCACTTT CATSRVGQGNSPLHF
NA TRBJ2-7 13 NA TRBV13 TGTGCCAGCAGCTTAGAAGACAGCTACGAGCAGTACTTC CASSLEDSYEQYF
NA TRBJ2-2 15 NA TRBV28 TGTGCCAGCAGTTTAGGGGGGGGCTACACCGGGGAGCTGTTTTTT CASSLGGGYTGELFF
NA TRBJ2-2 15 TRBD1 TRBV18 TGTGCCAGCTCAAGAAGGGACAGGGGGACCGGGGAGCTGTTTTTT CASSRRDRGTGELFF
NA TRBJ2-3 13 NA TRBV14 TGTGCCAGCAGCCAAGGAGGCGCCTTAGCGCAGTATTTT CASSQGGALAQYF
NA TRBJ2-5 14 TRBD1 TRBV11-2 TGTGCCAGCAGCCCGGGACAGTTCCAAGAGACCCAGTACTTC CASSPGQFQETQYF
NA TRBJ2-7 14 NA TRBV2 TGTGCCAGCAATTCAGGCTTTCAAACGGGGGAGCAGTACTTC CASNSGFQTGEQYF
once TRBJ1-4 12 NA TRBV29-1 TGCAGCGTCCGAAGGCGGAATGAAAAACTGTTTTTT CSVRRRNEKLFF
few TRBJ1-1 18 NA TRBV14 TGTGCCAGCAGCCAAGGTGGGTTCGGAGGGGAGGGATTATCTGAAGCTTTCTTT CASSQGGFGGEGLSEAFF
once TRBJ2-5 17 TRBD2 TRBV6-1 TGTGCCAGCAGTGAAAGAGTGAGGCAGGGAGGGAGAGAGACCCAGTACTTC CASSERVRQGGRETQYF